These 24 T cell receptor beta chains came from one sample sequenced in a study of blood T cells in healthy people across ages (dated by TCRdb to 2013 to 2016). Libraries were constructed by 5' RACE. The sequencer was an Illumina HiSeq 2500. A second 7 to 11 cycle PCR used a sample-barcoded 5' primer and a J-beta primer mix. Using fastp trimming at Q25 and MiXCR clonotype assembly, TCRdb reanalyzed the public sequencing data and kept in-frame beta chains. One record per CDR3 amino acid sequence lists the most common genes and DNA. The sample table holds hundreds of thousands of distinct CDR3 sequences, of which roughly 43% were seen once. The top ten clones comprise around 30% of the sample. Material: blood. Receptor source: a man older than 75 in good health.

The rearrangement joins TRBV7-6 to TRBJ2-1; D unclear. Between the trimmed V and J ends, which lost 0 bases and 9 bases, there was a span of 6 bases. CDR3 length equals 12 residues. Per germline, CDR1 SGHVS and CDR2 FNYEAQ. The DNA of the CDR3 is TGTGCCAGCAGCTTAGCGGGAATTGAGCAGTTCTTC. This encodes CASSLAGIEQFF.

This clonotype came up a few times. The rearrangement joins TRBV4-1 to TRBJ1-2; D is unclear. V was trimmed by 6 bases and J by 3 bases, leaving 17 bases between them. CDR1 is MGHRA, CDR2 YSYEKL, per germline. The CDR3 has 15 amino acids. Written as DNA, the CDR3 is TGCGCCAGCAGAAGCCGGGAGGACGGGGACTATGGCTACACCTTC. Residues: CASRSREDGDYGYTF.

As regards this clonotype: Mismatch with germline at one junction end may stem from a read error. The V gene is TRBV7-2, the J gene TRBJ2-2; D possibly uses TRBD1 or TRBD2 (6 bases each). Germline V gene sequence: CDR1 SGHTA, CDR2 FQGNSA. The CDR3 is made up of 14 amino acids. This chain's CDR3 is CVSSVRGDTGELFF. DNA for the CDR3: TGTGTCAGCAGCGTAAGGGGGGACACCGGGGAGCTGTTTTTT.

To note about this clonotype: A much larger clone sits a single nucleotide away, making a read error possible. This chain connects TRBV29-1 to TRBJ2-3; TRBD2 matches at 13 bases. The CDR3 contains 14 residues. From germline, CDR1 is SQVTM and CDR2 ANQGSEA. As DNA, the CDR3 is TGCAGCGTGCGACTAGCGGGAGGAGCAGATATGCAGTATTTT. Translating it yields CSVRLAGGADMQYF.

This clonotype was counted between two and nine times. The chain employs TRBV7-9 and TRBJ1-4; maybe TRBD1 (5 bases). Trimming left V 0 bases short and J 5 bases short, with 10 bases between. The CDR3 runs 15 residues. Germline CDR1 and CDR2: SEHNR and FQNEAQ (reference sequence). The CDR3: CASSLAGTVNEKLFF. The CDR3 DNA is TGTGCCAGCAGCTTAGCCGGGACGGTGAATGAAAAACTGTTTTTT.

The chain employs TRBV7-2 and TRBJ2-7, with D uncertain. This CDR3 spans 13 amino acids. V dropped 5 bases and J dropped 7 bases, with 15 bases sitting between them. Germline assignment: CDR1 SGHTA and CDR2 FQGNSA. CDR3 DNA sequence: TGTGCCAGCAGCCCCCCGGGCTCGGAGGAGCAGTACTTC. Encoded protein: CASSPPGSEEQYF. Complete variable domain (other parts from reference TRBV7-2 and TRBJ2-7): GAGVSQSPSNKVTEKGKDVELRCDPISGHTALYWYRQSLGQGLEFLIYFQGNSAPDKSGLPSDRFSAERTGGSVSTLTIQRTQQEDSAVYLCASSPPGSEEQYFGPGTRLTVT.

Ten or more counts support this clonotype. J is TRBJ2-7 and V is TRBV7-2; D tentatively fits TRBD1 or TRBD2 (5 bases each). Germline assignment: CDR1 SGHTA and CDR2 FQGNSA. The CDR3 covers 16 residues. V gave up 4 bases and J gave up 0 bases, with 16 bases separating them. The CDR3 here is CASSSTGTASSYEQYF. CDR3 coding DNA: TGTGCCAGCAGCTCGACCGGGACGGCTAGCTCCTACGAGCAGTACTTC.

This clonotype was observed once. Here the CDR3 DNA reads TGTGCCAGCAGTTTAATCCCACGGACCGGGGAGCTGTTTTTT. Its protein is CASSLIPRTGELFF. The chain recombines TRBV12-3 or TRBV12-4 with TRBJ2-2, with D unresolved. Trimming shortened V by 2 bases and J by 5 bases, and 9 bases separated the two germline ends. This CDR3 comprises 14 residues.

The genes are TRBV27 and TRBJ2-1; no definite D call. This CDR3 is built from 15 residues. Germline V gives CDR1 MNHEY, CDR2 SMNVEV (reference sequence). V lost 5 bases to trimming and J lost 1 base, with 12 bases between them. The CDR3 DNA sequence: TGTGCCAGCAGTACCGACCGCGCATCCTACAATGAGCAGTTCTTC. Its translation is CASSTDRASYNEQFF.

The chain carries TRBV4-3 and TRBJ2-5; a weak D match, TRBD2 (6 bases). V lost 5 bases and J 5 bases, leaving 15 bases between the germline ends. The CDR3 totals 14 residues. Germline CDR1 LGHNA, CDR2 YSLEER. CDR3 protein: CASSTHSGVETQYF. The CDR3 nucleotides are TGCGCCAGCAGCACACACTCGGGGGTGGAGACCCAGTACTTC.

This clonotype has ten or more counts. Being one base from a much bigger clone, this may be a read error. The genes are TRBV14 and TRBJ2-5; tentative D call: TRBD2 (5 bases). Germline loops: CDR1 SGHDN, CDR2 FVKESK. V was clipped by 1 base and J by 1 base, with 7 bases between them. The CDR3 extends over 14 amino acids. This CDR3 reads CASSQGGFQETQYF. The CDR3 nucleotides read TGTGCCAGCAGCCAAGGAGGGTTCCAAGAGACCCAGTACTTC. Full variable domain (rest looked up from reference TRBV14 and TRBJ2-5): EAGVTQFPSHSVIEKGQTVTLRCDPISGHDNLYWYRRVMGKEIKFLLHFVKESKQDESGMPNNRFLAERTGGTYSTLKVQPAELEDSGVYFCASSQGGFQETQYFGPGTRLLVL.

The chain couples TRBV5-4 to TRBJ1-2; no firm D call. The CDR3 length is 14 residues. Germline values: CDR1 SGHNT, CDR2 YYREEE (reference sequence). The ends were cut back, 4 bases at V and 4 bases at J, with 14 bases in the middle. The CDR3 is CASSHSQALYGYTF. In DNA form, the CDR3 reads TGTGCCAGCAGCCACTCTCAAGCTCTCTATGGCTACACCTTC.

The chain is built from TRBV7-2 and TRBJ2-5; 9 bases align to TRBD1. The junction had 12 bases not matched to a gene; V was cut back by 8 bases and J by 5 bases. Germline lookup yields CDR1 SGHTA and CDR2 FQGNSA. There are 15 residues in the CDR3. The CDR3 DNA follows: TGTGCCAGCGGCTCGCCCTGGACAGGGGCGGAGACCCAGTACTTC. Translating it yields CASGSPWTGAETQYF.

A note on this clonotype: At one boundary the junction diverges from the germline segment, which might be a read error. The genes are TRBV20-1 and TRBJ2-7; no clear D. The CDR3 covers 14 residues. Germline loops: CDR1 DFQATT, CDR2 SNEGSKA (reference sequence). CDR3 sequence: CSARDAKSSYEQYF. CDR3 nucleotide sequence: TGTAGTGCTAGAGATGCGAAAAGCTCCTACGAGCAGTACTTC.

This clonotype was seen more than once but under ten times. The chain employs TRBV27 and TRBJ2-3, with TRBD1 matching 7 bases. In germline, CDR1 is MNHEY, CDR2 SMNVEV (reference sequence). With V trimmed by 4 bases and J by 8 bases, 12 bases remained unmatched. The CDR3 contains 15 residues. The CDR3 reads CASSSPGQTRGTQYF. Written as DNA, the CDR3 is TGTGCCAGCAGTTCCCCGGGACAGACGAGGGGTACGCAGTATTTT.

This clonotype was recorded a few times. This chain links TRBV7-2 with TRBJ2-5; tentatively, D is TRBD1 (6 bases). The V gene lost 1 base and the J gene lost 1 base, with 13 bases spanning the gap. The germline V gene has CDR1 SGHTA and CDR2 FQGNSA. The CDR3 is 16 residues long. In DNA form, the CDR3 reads TGTGCCAGCAGCTTAGGCCCAGGGGCCCCCCAAGAGACCCAGTACTTC. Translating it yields CASSLGPGAPQETQYF.

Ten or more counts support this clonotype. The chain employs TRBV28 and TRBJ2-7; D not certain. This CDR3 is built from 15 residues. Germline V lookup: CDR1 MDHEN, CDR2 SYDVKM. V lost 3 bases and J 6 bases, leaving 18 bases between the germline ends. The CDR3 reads CASSFNSNAQFEQYF. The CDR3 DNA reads TGTGCCAGCAGTTTTAACAGCAACGCTCAGTTCGAGCAGTACTTC.

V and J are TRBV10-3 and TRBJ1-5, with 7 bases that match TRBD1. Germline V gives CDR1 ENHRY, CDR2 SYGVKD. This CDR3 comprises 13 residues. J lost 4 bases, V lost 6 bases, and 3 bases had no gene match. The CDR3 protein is CAIRATGNQPQHF. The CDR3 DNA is TGTGCCATCAGAGCGACAGGGAATCAGCCCCAGCATTTT.

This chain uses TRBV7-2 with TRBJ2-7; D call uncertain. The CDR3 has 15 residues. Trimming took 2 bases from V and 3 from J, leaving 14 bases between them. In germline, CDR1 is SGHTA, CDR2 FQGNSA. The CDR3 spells CASSLSHRVSYEQYF. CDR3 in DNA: TGTGCCAGCAGCTTATCCCACAGAGTAAGCTACGAGCAGTACTTC.

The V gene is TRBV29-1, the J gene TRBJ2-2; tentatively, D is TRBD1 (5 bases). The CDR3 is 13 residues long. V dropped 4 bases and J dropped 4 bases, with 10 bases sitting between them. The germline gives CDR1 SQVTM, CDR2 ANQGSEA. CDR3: CSVVVQGTGELFF. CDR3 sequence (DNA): TGCAGCGTTGTTGTTCAGGGCACCGGGGAGCTGTTTTTT.

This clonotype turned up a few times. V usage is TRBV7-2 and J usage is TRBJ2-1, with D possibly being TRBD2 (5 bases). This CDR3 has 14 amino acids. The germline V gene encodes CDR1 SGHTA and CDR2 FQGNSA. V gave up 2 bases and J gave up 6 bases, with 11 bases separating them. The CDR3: CASSLSLVGNEQFF. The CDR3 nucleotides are TGTGCCAGCAGCTTATCACTAGTAGGCAATGAGCAGTTCTTC.

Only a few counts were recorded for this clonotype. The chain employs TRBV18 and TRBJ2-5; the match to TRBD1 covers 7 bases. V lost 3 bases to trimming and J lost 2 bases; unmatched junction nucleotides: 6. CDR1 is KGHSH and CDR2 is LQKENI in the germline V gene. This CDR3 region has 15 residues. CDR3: CASSPLRDSQETQYF. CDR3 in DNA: TGTGCCAGCTCACCTCTCCGGGACAGTCAAGAGACCCAGTACTTC.

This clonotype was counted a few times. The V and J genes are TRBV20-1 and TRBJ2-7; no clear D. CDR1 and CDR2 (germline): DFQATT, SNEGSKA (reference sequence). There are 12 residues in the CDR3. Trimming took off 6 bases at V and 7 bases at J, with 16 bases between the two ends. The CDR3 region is CSATRPNNEQYF. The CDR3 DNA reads TGCAGTGCCACCCGCCCAAACAATGAGCAGTACTTC.

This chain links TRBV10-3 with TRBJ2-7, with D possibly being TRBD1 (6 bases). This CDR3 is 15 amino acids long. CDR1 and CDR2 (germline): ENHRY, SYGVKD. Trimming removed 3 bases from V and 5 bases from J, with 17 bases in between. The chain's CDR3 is CAISDGGTGLDEQYF. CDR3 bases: TGTGCCATCAGTGACGGTGGTACAGGGCTCGACGAGCAGTACTTC.